This record covers a single TCR beta chain. Between the trimmed V and J ends, which lost 1 base and 4 bases, there was a span of 16 bases. The CDR3 is 16 residues long. Germline loops: CDR1 SGHTA, CDR2 FQGNSA. The data stem from a study of blood T cell repertoires in COVID-19. Source study methods: Scientists estimated how many nucleated cells there were by amplifying reference gene primers. This table comes from immunoSEQ multiplex PCR, and its TCRdb copy is limited to in-frame clones, with some not included. The V and J calls and clone size are taken from that table; D and trimming were inferred from the DNA. The profile covers about 170,000 clones, with approximately 91% appearing a single time and around 5% taken by the ten largest.

The specimen sequenced was peripheral blood. The chain is built from TRBV7-2 and TRBJ1-2, with a tentative D call TRBD1 (5 bases). This TCR came from a man aged 18 to 30 with COVID-19, enrolled during active disease. CDR3 amino acids: CASSLGWGVQTYGYTF. CDR3 in DNA: TGTGCCAGCAGCTTAGGATGGGGGGTCCAGACCTATGGCTACACCTTC.